These T cell receptor beta chains were read from a single sample in a study of cytomegalovirus exposure and HLA in healthy donors. The repertoire was sequenced with immunoSEQ multiplex PCR; TCRdb's copy has only in-frame clones and lacks some. The profile covers some 100,000 clones, with roughly 70% appearing a single time and about 4.4% taken by the ten largest. Sequenced material: PBMCs. The source is a woman in her late teens or twenties in good health and CMV-seropositive. Each CDR3 is given with its conserved first and last residue. D genes are given only for firm matches. Some rows mark clone size as missing; the rest say once, few, many or name a class of expanded clone.

TRBV6-5,few,TRBJ2-5,.,TGTGCCAGCAGTTCGGGACTTCTACAAGAGACCCAGTACTTC,CASSSGLLQETQYF
TRBV28,.,TRBJ1-2,TRBD1,TGTGCCAGCGAACCGGGACAGATCTTAAAGTATGGCTACACCTTC,CASEPGQILKYGYTF
TRBV4-3,.,TRBJ1-4,TRBD1,TGCGCCAGCAGCCGAGGACAGGGCGGTAATGAAAAACTGTTTTTT,CASSRGQGGNEKLFF
TRBV28,.,TRBJ1-5,TRBD1,TGTGCCAGCAGTTTACCCAGACAGGGGGCTATCAATCAGCCCCAGCATTTT,CASSLPRQGAINQPQHF
TRBV2,.,TRBJ1-5,.,TGTGCCAGCAGTGTTAAGGAGGGCAATCAGCCCCAGCATTTT,CASSVKEGNQPQHF
TRBV18,.,TRBJ2-4,TRBD2,TGTGCCAGCTCACCAGCTAGCGGCAAAAACATTCAGTACTTC,CASSPASGKNIQYF
TRBV4-3,.,TRBJ2-1,.,TGCGCCAGCAGCACTACCGACTACAATGAGCAGTTCTTC,CASSTTDYNEQFF
TRBV7-2,.,TRBJ2-1,.,TGTGCCAGCAGCTTGAGGTCGGTAGTAAATGAGCAGTTCTTC,CASSLRSVVNEQFF
TRBV18,.,TRBJ2-2,TRBD1,TGTGCCAGCTCACCCCAGGGGGCGGAGACCGGGGAGCTGTTTTTT,CASSPQGAETGELFF
TRBV5-1,.,TRBJ1-4,TRBD1,TGCGCCAGCAGCTTGTATTCAGGACAGGGGACAGCGGGAGAAAAACTGTTTTTT,CASSLYSGQGTAGEKLFF
TRBV30,.,TRBJ1-1,TRBD1,TGTGCCTGGAGTTCGGGACAGGGCAGTACTGAAGCTTTCTTT,CAWSSGQGSTEAFF
TRBV5-1,.,TRBJ2-7,.,TGCGCCAGCAGCTTACTAAACTCCTACGAGCAGTACTTC,CASSLLNSYEQYF
TRBV28,.,TRBJ1-3,TRBD1,TGTGCCAGCGGAGACAGGGGGCTAGGAAACACCATATATTTT,CASGDRGLGNTIYF
TRBV9,.,TRBJ2-3,TRBD2,TGTGCCAGCAGCGCCCGACTAGCGGGAACAGATACGCAGTATTTT,CASSARLAGTDTQYF
TRBV27,.,TRBJ1-5,.,TGTGCCAGCAGTTTTTTCAGGGGCCAGCCCCAGCATTTT,CASSFFRGQPQHF
TRBV5-6,few,TRBJ2-7,TRBD2,TGTGCCAGCAGCTTGGATAGCGGGAGGCAGTCCTACGAGCAGTACTTC,CASSLDSGRQSYEQYF
TRBV7-3,.,TRBJ2-1,TRBD2,TGTGCCAGCAGTAAATCCACGAGCGGGAGTGATGAGCAGTTCTTC,CASSKSTSGSDEQFF
TRBV20-1,.,TRBJ2-1,.,TGCAGTGCTAGTCGCCAGGGGGAGCAGTTCTTC,CSASRQGEQFF
TRBV28,few,TRBJ1-6,TRBD1,TGTGCCAGCGGGGCGGTAACAGGGGGCAATTCACCCCTCCACTTT,CASGAVTGGNSPLHF
TRBV7-3,.,TRBJ2-3,TRBD2,TGTGCCAGCAGCCAAGGACTAGCGGGAGGGCTAGATACGCAGTATTTT,CASSQGLAGGLDTQYF
TRBV6-1,.,TRBJ2-7,.,TGTGCCAGCAGTGAAATGAGCGGCGGAAGGTACGAGCAGTACTTC,CASSEMSGGRYEQYF
TRBV27,.,TRBJ2-1,TRBD2,TGTGCCAGCAGTCCACGGGCGGCACTAGCGGGAGGGCCACTCAGGGATGAGCAGTTCTTC,CASSPRAALAGGPLRDEQFF
TRBV9,.,TRBJ2-7,TRBD1,TGTGCCAGCAGCGTAGGGGGACTGGGACAGGTGATCCCTTACGAGCAGTACTTC,CASSVGGLGQVIPYEQYF
TRBV6-1,.,TRBJ2-3,.,TGTGCCAGCAGTGTCGGGGAAATAGATACGCAGTATTTT,CASSVGEIDTQYF
TRBV29-1,.,TRBJ2-7,.,TGCAGCGCTGCACGGACAGTGCTCTCCTACGAGCAGTACTTC,CSAARTVLSYEQYF
TRBV29-1,.,TRBJ2-3,TRBD1,TGCAGCGTTCGCTCAGGGACAGGGTTCGGGGATACGCAGTATTTT,CSVRSGTGFGDTQYF
TRBV29-1,.,TRBJ1-3,.,TGCAGCGTTGAAGATCCCCCCGTCCAGCCTGACTCTGGAAACACCATGTATTTT,CSVEDPPVQPDSGNTMYF
TRBV25-1,.,TRBJ2-1,TRBD2,TGTGCCAGCAGTGAACTAGCGGGAGGCCTCGGTGAGCAGTTCTTC,CASSELAGGLGEQFF
TRBV13,.,TRBJ1-2,TRBD1,TGTGCCAGCAGCTTAGGTACAGGGGGCAGGGTTAGTCACACCTTC,CASSLGTGGRVSHTF
TRBV28,.,TRBJ2-7,.,TGTGCCAGCAGTCCTCCGGGACATCAGTCCTACGAGCAGTACTTC,CASSPPGHQSYEQYF
TRBV5-5,.,TRBJ2-7,.,TGTGCCAGCGCCTTGAGCTCCTACGAGCAGTACTTC,CASALSSYEQYF
TRBV2,.,TRBJ2-1,TRBD2,TGTGCCAGCAGGATTATGTCTAGCGGGAGAAATCTCAGCTTCTTC,CASRIMSSGRNLSFF
TRBV15,.,TRBJ2-1,.,TGTGCCACCAGCAGAGATGAGGGCTCCAATGAGCAGTTCTTC,CATSRDEGSNEQFF
TRBV18,.,TRBJ2-3,.,TGTGCCAGCTCTAACCGGGACTCCAACACCCAAACGCAGTATTTT,CASSNRDSNTQTQYF
TRBV18,.,TRBJ1-3,TRBD1,TGTGCCAGCTCACTCGACCTCGGGACAGGTGGAAACACCATATATTTT,CASSLDLGTGGNTIYF
TRBV10-3,.,TRBJ1-6,.,TGTGCCATCAGCGGCAGGGGTCAGAATTCACCCCTCCACTTT,CAISGRGQNSPLHF
TRBV7-9,.,TRBJ2-7,TRBD1,TGTGCCAGCAGCTCAGGACAGGGGGCTACCTACGAGCAGTACTTC,CASSSGQGATYEQYF
TRBV6-5,.,TRBJ1-2,.,TGTGCCAGCAGTTTGAGGAACTATGGCTACACCTTC,CASSLRNYGYTF
TRBV5-6,few,TRBJ2-2,TRBD1,TGTGCCAGCAGCTTGGTGGGACAGGGCCTCGCGAACACCGGGGAGCTGTTTTTT,CASSLVGQGLANTGELFF
TRBV7-6,few,TRBJ1-5,.,TGTGCCAGCAGCTTAGCGGAGGGCATGAGCAATCAGCCCCAGCATTTT,CASSLAEGMSNQPQHF
TRBV10-3,.,TRBJ2-7,.,TGTGCCATCAGTGAGTCGCGGGGGCCCGAGCAGTACTTC,CAISESRGPEQYF
TRBV15,.,TRBJ1-5,.,TGTGCCACCAGTTTCAGCCCGGGGGGGCCGTGGGATCAGCCCCAGCATTTT,CATSFSPGGPWDQPQHF
TRBV30,.,TRBJ1-4,.,TGTGCCTGGAGTGCCCAGGGCGTTCCTGAAAAACTGTTTTTT,CAWSAQGVPEKLFF
TRBV6-1,.,TRBJ1-1,.,TGTGCCAGCAGGGACTCCTTCGAAGCTTTCTTT,CASRDSFEAFF
TRBV4-2,.,TRBJ2-1,TRBD2,TGTGCCAGCAGACAACTAGCGGGGGACTACAATGAGCAGTTCTTC,CASRQLAGDYNEQFF
TRBV11-1,.,TRBJ2-7,TRBD2,TGTGCCAGCAGCTTCTTTGCGGGAGTGGAGAACGAGCAGTACTTC,CASSFFAGVENEQYF
TRBV6-1,.,TRBJ2-5,.,TGTGCCAGCAGTGAATACTCGAGAGAGACCCAGTACTTC,CASSEYSRETQYF
TRBV27,.,TRBJ2-7,.,TGTGCCAGCAGCCGCAGGGGTAGCTACGAGCAGTACTTC,CASSRRGSYEQYF
TRBV4-3,.,TRBJ1-4,TRBD1,TGCGCCAGCAGTGGGTATGGGACAGCTAATGAAAAACTGTTTTTT,CASSGYGTANEKLFF
TRBV27,.,TRBJ2-5,.,TGTGCCAGCAGTTTTTACAGGGAAGAGACCCAGTACTTC,CASSFYREETQYF
TRBV7-2,.,TRBJ1-2,TRBD1,TGTGCCAGCAGCTCCCCGGGACAGTACTATGGCTACACCTTC,CASSSPGQYYGYTF
TRBV4-3,.,TRBJ2-7,TRBD2,TGCGCCAGCAGCCAAGGAGCGGGAGGGCTGTACGAGCAGTACTTC,CASSQGAGGLYEQYF
TRBV27,.,TRBJ2-7,.,TGTGCCAGCGTACCCCTAGCTGACTCCTACGAGCAGTACTTC,CASVPLADSYEQYF
TRBV27,.,TRBJ2-3,TRBD1,TGTGCCAGCAGTTCCGGGACAGGGAACACAGATACGCAGTATTTT,CASSSGTGNTDTQYF
TRBV19,few,TRBJ1-1,TRBD1,TGTGCCAGTACCACAGGGGACGCAGTTCGCCCTGAAGCTTTCTTT,CASTTGDAVRPEAFF
TRBV7-9,once,TRBJ2-5,TRBD1,TGTGCCAGCAGCTCCCCTAGCGTTAGGCAGGGGGCGACCGAGACCCAGTACTTC,CASSSPSVRQGATETQYF
TRBV9,.,TRBJ2-3,TRBD2,TGTGCCAGCAGCGTCAGAGCGGGAGGGCCCACAGATACGCAGTATTTT,CASSVRAGGPTDTQYF
TRBV6-4,few,TRBJ2-1,.,TGTGCCAGCAGTGACTCCGAGGACATCTCGGTCAATGAGCAGTTCTTC,CASSDSEDISVNEQFF
TRBV30,few,TRBJ2-2,TRBD2,TGTGCCTGGAAACTAGCGGGAAGGGCCGGGGAGCTGTTTTTT,CAWKLAGRAGELFF